The 4 T cell receptor beta chains below were found in one sample sequenced in a study of T-cell reconstitution after alpha-beta-depleted transplantation in children. This sample's TCRbeta library carried unique molecular identifier barcodes. TCRdb reprocessed the PCR reads via MiXCR and lists one record per CDR3 protein. The sample holds 5,100 or so distinct CDR3 sequences, about 25% seen once. Specimen: PBMCs, mostly from graft donor cells, collected 60 days after TCRalphabeta/CD19-depleted stem cell transplant. These receptors all stem from a male patient aged 2-15 years who had a stem cell transplant for acute lymphoblastic leukemia, so the T cells may come from the graft donor.

This clonotype was observed a single time. V gene TRBV5-6 combines with J gene TRBJ1-4; 7 bases fit TRBD1. The germline V gene encodes CDR1 SGHDT and CDR2 YYEEEE. Trimming cost V 0 bases and J 7 bases; bases outside gene matches: 9. The CDR3 has 16 residues. The CDR3 loop is CASSLDLGQPFEKLFF. The CDR3, as DNA: TGTGCCAGCAGCTTGGATCTGGGACAGCCATTTGAAAAACTGTTTTTT. Complete variable domain (other parts from reference TRBV5-6 and TRBJ1-4): DAGVTQSPTHLIKTRGQQVTLRCSPKSGHDTVSWYQQALGQGPQFIFQYYEEEERQRGNFPDRFSGHQFPNYSSELNVNALLLGDSALYLCASSLDLGQPFEKLFFGSGTQLSVL.

V and J are TRBV25-1 and TRBJ2-7, with 8 bases that match TRBD1. The CDR3 totals 15 residues. Losses at the gene ends were 3 bases for V and 6 bases for J; bases not matched to a gene: 10. Germline V lookup: CDR1 MGHDK, CDR2 SYGVNS. CDR3 nucleotide sequence: TGTGCCAGCAGTGATGGACAGGGATGGTCCGGCGAGCAGTACTTC. Its translation is CASSDGQGWSGEQYF.

Many counts were recorded for this clonotype. This chain links TRBV28 with TRBJ2-3; TRBD2 agrees at 8 bases. The trim removed 2 bases at V and 3 bases at J, leaving 1 base unmatched. The germline CDR1 and CDR2 sequences are MDHEN and SYDVKM. CDR3 length: 14 amino acids. This CDR3 is CASSLGGRTDTQYF. The CDR3 DNA reads as TGTGCCAGCAGTTTAGGCGGGAGGACAGATACGCAGTATTTT.

In this sample, this clonotype turned up many times. The chain joins TRBV2 to TRBJ2-5; maybe TRBD2 (6 bases). This CDR3 has 15 residues. V lost 4 bases and J lost 1, with 13 bases in between. Germline CDR1 SNHLY, CDR2 FYNNEI. The CDR3 protein is CASSVEGGSQETQYF. In nucleotides, the CDR3 is TGTGCCAGCAGTGTCGAGGGAGGAAGCCAAGAGACCCAGTACTTC.